This TCR beta chain is drawn from a study of shared clonotypes between healthy human individuals (dated by TCRdb to about 2020). The study in broad terms: The cohort included three men and a couple of women between 18 and 49 years of age. For each donor, CD4 naive and CD4 memory were each run on three plates, CD8 naive on two plates, and CD8 memory on one plate. Libraries were prepared and TCR repertoires were sequenced by different laboratories using diverse techniques, in order to increase sequencing depth and limit assay-specific biases. To estimate repertoire size and how much clonotype sharing occurs between individuals, the study deeply sequenced the blood TCR repertoires of five healthy adults. Between about 0.85 and 9.5 billion PBMCs per donor were obtained by leukapheresis.

Using the deep immunoSEQ assay, TCR CDR3 regions were amplified from genomic DNA by multiplex PCR. Genomic DNA extracted from each cell subset was distributed evenly over all wells of several immunoSEQ 96-well plates, and each plate served as one replicate. Each replicate PCR for sorted subsets received about 220 ng genomic DNA, equal to about 30,000 T cell genomes. Purified libraries were measured with a Qubit 3.0 fluorometer, size-checked on a Bioanalyzer 2100, and measured again with the KAPA Library Quantification kit. A separate single-read 150-cycle Illumina NextSeq 550 flow cell was used to sequence each immunoSEQ 96-well plate. Per the authors' processing: Because only junctional sequences without quality scores were contained in the immunoSEQ output, filtering matching that applied to full-length reads could not be performed. To assign V/J genes and CDR3, sequences were annotated against IMGT germline references using PyIR, a Python wrapper for IgBLAST v1.9. Reads were filtered out if the reads had weak V/J assignments (E-value above 1e-6), no CDR3, stop codons, out-of-frame junctions, or ambiguous translated residues. V3J clonotypes were defined as sequences sharing an identical inferred V gene, J gene, and CDR3 amino acid sequence. Percentage overlap between repertoires was calculated by dividing the number of shared unique clonotypes by the size of the smaller repertoire. Three approaches were used to assess repertoire richness: RTK rarefaction, the Chao1 estimator, and Recon v2.1 estimates of unobserved clonotypes. Generation probabilities for all TCRbeta clonotypes obtained by the gDNA method from a handful of donors were computed using OLGA. TCRdb holds this immuneACCESS table with in-frame rearrangements only. Some clones are missing; in checked studies, unresolved V genes explain under half, and the rest has no known cause. The V and J calls and clone size come from that table; D and trimming were worked out from the DNA. The sample records some 2,000,000 clones, almost 96% of which are singletons. The ten largest clones add up to approximately 0.13% of the sample.

The donors were healthy, HIV-negative adults with no recently reported acute infections or vaccinations. Every donor was a Caucasian adult residing in Nashville, Tennessee, USA. CD4+ T cells were enriched by magnetic negative selection, after which naive cells were positively selected on CD45RA and the negative fraction was taken as the memory subset. After blood collection by leukapheresis, PBMCs were isolated using Ficoll-Histopaque density gradient centrifugation and then cryopreserved in the vapor phase of liquid nitrogen. Purity and quantity of every magnetically sorted T cell population were checked by analytical flow cytometry. Each sorted fraction had its genomic DNA isolated and then quantified by UV absorbance on a Nanodrop 2000c. In this sample, this clone turned up once. The target of this receptor is not known. Base qualities are not recorded, but no much larger clone differs from it by a single base.

What the work shows at the level of the full study, not this receptor alone: The small number of donors limited the genetic and exposure-history diversity represented. Compared with non-shared clonotypes, the clonotypes found in all four sorted-subset donors had higher generation probabilities. Sampling was limited to blood, and TCR repertoires in tissue likely differ from TCR repertoires in blood. Across a few donors, around 5% of naive CD4, over 3% of naive CD8, roughly 2.3% of memory CD4, and around 0.4% of memory CD8 clonotypes were shared. Larger estimated clonotype richness was generally found for naive subsets than for memory subsets. Pairwise subsampling led to the expectation that sequencing depth would affect the degree of clonotype sharing among donors. Rarefaction of sorted-subset datasets indicated incomplete sequencing despite the large sequencing depth.

Taken from the germline V gene, the CDR1 and CDR2 loops are MNHEY and SVGAGI. Clipping removes 5 bases from V and 2 bases from J, with 4 as the unmatched junction base count. Including the terminal cysteine and phenylalanine, the CDR3 comprises 14 residues. CDR3 DNA is the only sequence kept; it has 42 bases, read in frame from the first base. The chain joins TRBV6-5 to TRBJ1-2; 8 middle bases align to TRBD1. The source is a man aged 18 to 29 in good health. The specimen was naive CD4+ T cells sorted from blood. The intended sense of this specimen's cell subset or site label: CD45RA+ positively selected. The CDR3 amino acid sequence is: CASSAAGGNYGYTF. The DNA reads TGTGCCAGCAGTGCGGCAGGGGGCAACTATGGCTACACCTTC.